A single sample is the source of the 18 T cell receptor beta chains below, sequenced in a study of T-cell reconstitution after alpha-beta-depleted transplantation in children. The library targeted TCRbeta and was prepared with unique molecular identifiers. TCRdb passed the PCR reads through MiXCR, listing each CDR3 protein once. This table holds 700,000 or so distinct CDR3 sequences, around 13% found once. The sequencing here drew on PBMCs, taken before TCRalphabeta/CD19-depleted stem cell transplant. The receptor source for this set is a girl aged 2 to 10 with congenital amegakaryocytic thrombocytopenia, due to receive a stem cell transplant.

At least ten counts were recorded for this clonotype. This chain connects TRBV5-1 to TRBJ2-1; no firm D call. This CDR3 has 18 amino acids. V lost 1 base, J lost 0 bases, and 17 bases lay in between. CDR1 is SGHRS and CDR2 is YFSETQ in the germline V gene. CDR3 loop: CASSLSSGSVFSYNEQFF. CDR3 DNA sequence: TGCGCCAGCAGCTTGAGTTCAGGTTCAGTGTTCTCCTACAATGAGCAGTTCTTC.

This clonotype was picked up many times. This sequence joins TRBV5-4 and TRBJ2-5, with D possibly matching TRBD1 (5 bases). Germline CDR1 is SGHNT and CDR2 is YYREEE (reference sequence). With 6 bases removed from V and 2 bases from J, the gap between germline ends came to 11 bases. This CDR3 has 13 residues. The CDR3 bases are TGTGCCAGCAATTGGGCAGGGCAAGAGACCCAGTACTTC. Translating gives CASNWAGQETQYF.

This clonotype was recorded at least ten times. This chain connects TRBV29-1 to TRBJ2-7, with a weak D call TRBD1 (5 bases). Trimming pared 5 bases from V and 4 bases from J, leaving 12 bases between. The CDR3 runs to 12 residues. The germline V gene encodes CDR1 SQVTM and CDR2 ANQGSEA. For the CDR3, the DNA is TGCAGCGTTCCCCTGGGGCCTTACGAGCAGTACTTC. Encoded protein: CSVPLGPYEQYF.

This clonotype was picked up many times. The rearrangement links TRBV21-1 to TRBJ2-7; the D call in the table, TRBD1, was not verified against the DNA. TRBV21-1 is termed a pseudogene. The CDR3 is 16 residues long. The CDR3 reads CASSIRWGQNFYEQYF. The DNA of the CDR3 is TGTGCCAGCAGCATACGTTGGGGACAAAATTTCTACGAGCAGTACTTC.

This clonotype was found a few times. The V gene is TRBV12-3 or TRBV12-4, the J gene TRBJ2-7; tentatively, D is TRBD1 (7 bases). The CDR3 has 14 amino acids. Trimming removed 7 bases at V and 3 bases at J, with 16 bases between. The CDR3 DNA reads as TGTGCCAGCACCCTCGGGACAGCGGGCTACGAGCAGTACTTC. Translated: CASTLGTAGYEQYF.

The chain couples TRBV3-1 to TRBJ2-1; D is possibly TRBD1 or TRBD2 (5 bases each). Looked up from germline, CDR1 is LGHDT and CDR2 is YNNKEL (reference sequence). The length of the CDR3 is 15 residues. The V end was cut by 3 bases, the J end by 2 bases, with 11 bases between. The DNA of the CDR3 is TGTGCCAGCAGCCATCAGGGAGACCCCTACAATGAGCAGTTCTTC. This encodes CASSHQGDPYNEQFF.

This clonotype was seen a handful of times. The V and J genes are TRBV6-5 and TRBJ2-4; 9 nucleotides align to TRBD1. V gave up 2 bases and J gave up 2 bases; unmatched junction bases: 4. This CDR3 has 16 residues. Germline CDR1 reads MNHEY; CDR2 reads SVGAGI. The CDR3 protein is CASSYVTGGPKNIQYF. Written as DNA, the CDR3 is TGTGCCAGCAGTTACGTTACAGGGGGCCCCAAAAACATTCAGTACTTC.

In this sample, this clonotype turned up a few times. The J gene is TRBJ2-3, the V gene TRBV5-1; 8 positions agree with TRBD2. Germline V lookup: CDR1 SGHRS, CDR2 YFSETQ. CDR3 size: 20 residues. The J segment lost 3 bases and the V segment lost 4 bases, leaving 22 bases of the junction unmatched. CDR3 nucleotide sequence: TGCGCCAGCAGCGCCCCTGGGCGGGAGGACGTTTATATCAGTACAGATACGCAGTATTTT. Translated, it gives CASSAPGREDVYISTDTQYF.

This clonotype was found many times. The chain couples TRBV20-1 to TRBJ2-5, with TRBD1 as a possible D gene (6 bases). The CDR3 extends over 13 amino acids. The germline V gene encodes CDR1 DFQATT and CDR2 SNEGSKA (reference sequence). V gave up 4 bases and J gave up 4 bases, with 13 bases separating them. The CDR3 nucleotides read TGCAGTGCTACCGCCGGGACACGAGAGACCCAGTACTTC. Its translation: CSATAGTRETQYF.

The rearrangement uses TRBV18 and TRBJ1-2; D not resolved. V was shortened by 3 bases and J by 6 bases, with 20 bases between the two germline ends. This CDR3 has 16 amino acids. CDR1 is KGHSH and CDR2 is LQKENI in the germline V gene. CDR3: CASSPSPGSQRDGYTF. CDR3 in DNA: TGTGCCAGCTCACCCTCACCGGGTTCCCAGCGGGATGGCTACACCTTC.

This clonotype was seen ten or more times. CDR3 DNA: TGTGCCACCAGTTCATCCCCCCGGCAGTCAAACACCGGGGAGCTGTTTTTT. Protein: CATSSSPRQSNTGELFF. The rearrangement links TRBV24-1 to TRBJ2-2; D not certain. This CDR3 has 17 amino acids. V lost 6 bases, J lost 2 bases, and 18 bases lay in between. CDR1 is KGHDR and CDR2 is SFDVKD in the germline V gene.

The J gene is TRBJ2-7, the V gene TRBV7-9, with D perhaps TRBD2 (5 bases). The V gene's germline CDR1 is SEHNR and CDR2 FQNEAQ (reference sequence). The CDR3 is 15 amino acids. The germline V and J ends were trimmed by 4 bases and 3 bases, with 16 bases remaining between them. The CDR3 DNA reads as TGTGCCAGCAGCTCAAGATGGACCAGCGGCTACGAGCAGTACTTC. Amino acids: CASSSRWTSGYEQYF.

This clonotype was counted many times. The CDR3 nucleotides are TGCAGCGTTCCCAGCGGAGTCTCCTACAATGAGCAGTTCTTC. Translating it yields CSVPSGVSYNEQFF. V gene TRBV29-1 combines with J gene TRBJ2-1, with D perhaps TRBD2 (5 bases). The CDR3 loop spans 14 amino acids. V was trimmed by 5 bases and J by 0 bases, leaving 11 bases between them. CDR1 and CDR2 from the germline V gene are SQVTM and ANQGSEA.

The CDR3 DNA sequence: TGTGCCACCAGGGGGCTAGCGGGAGAAGAGACCCAGTACTTC. It specifies CATRGLAGEETQYF. The chain has TRBV24-1 and TRBJ2-5; 10 bases align to TRBD2. The trim removed 7 bases at V and 3 bases at J, leaving 4 bases unmatched. The germline V gene has CDR1 KGHDR and CDR2 SFDVKD. CDR3 length: 14 amino acids.

The rearrangement uses TRBV5-1 and TRBJ2-5; D possibly matches TRBD1 or TRBD2 (5 bases each). In germline, CDR1 is SGHRS, CDR2 YFSETQ. CDR3 length equals 16 residues. Trimming cost V 2 bases and J 2 bases, with 16 bases left between them. The CDR3 region has the DNA TGCGCCAGCAGCTTCAACGCCGGGACGCCTCAAGAGACCCAGTACTTC. Its protein is CASSFNAGTPQETQYF.

In this sample, this clonotype turned up many times. The chain has TRBV20-1 and TRBJ2-7; 11 positions agree with TRBD2. The germline CDR1 and CDR2 sequences are DFQATT and SNEGSKA (reference sequence). The CDR3 is 12 residues long. Trimming at V came to 5 bases and at J to 6 bases, leaving 3 bases not matched to a gene. The chain's CDR3 is CSARTSGREQYF. CDR3 DNA: TGCAGTGCTCGGACTAGCGGGCGCGAGCAGTACTTC.

This clonotype was found many times. The chain couples TRBV7-3 to TRBJ2-2, with 7 bases fitting TRBD1. V gave up 4 bases and J gave up 5 bases; unmatched junction bases: 1. Looked up from germline, CDR1 is SGHTA and CDR2 is FQGTGA. The CDR3 consists of 13 residues. The CDR3 protein is CASSWTGTGELFF. For the CDR3, the DNA is TGTGCCAGCAGCTGGACAGGAACCGGGGAGCTGTTTTTT.

Notes on this clonotype: The junction departs from the called germline gene at one end, perhaps through a read error. The chain links TRBV2 to TRBJ2-5; D not certain. The CDR3 runs to 14 residues. Germline CDR1 SNHLY, CDR2 FYNNEI. The CDR3 protein is CASSTLINQEPQYF. The CDR3 region has the DNA TGTGCCAGCAGTACACTGATTAACCAAGAGCCCCAGTACTTC.